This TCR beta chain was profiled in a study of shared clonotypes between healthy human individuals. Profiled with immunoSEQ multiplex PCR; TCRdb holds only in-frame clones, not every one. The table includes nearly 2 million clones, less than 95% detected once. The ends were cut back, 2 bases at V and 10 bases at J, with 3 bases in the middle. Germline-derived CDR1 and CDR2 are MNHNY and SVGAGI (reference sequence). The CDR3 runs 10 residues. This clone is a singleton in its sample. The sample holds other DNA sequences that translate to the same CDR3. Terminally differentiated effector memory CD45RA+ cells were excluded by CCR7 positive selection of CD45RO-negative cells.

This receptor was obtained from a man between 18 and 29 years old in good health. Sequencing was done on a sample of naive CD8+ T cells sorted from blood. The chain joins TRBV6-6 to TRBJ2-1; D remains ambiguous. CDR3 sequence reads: CASSYGEQFF. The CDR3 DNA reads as TGTGCCAGCAGTTACGGAGAGCAGTTCTTC.